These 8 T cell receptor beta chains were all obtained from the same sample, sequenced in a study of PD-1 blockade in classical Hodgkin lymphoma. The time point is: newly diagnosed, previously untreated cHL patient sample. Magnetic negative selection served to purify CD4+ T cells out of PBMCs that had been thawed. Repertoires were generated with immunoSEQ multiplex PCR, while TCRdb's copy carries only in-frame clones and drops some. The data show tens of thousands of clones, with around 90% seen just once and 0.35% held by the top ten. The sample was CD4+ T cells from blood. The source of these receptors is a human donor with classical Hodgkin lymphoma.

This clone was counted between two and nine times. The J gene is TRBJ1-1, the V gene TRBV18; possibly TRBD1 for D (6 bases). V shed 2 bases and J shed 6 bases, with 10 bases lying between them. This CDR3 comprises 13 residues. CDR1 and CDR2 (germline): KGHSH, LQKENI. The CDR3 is CASSPEQGSEAFF. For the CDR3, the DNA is TGTGCCAGCTCACCAGAACAGGGATCTGAAGCTTTCTTT.

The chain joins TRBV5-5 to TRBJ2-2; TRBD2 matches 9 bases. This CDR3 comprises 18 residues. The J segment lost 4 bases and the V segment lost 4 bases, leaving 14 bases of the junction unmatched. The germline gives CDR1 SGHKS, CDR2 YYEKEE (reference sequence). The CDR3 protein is CASSRPGLAGRATGELFF. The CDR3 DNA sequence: TGTGCCAGCAGCCGTCCGGGGCTAGCGGGACGGGCCACCGGGGAGCTGTTTTTT.

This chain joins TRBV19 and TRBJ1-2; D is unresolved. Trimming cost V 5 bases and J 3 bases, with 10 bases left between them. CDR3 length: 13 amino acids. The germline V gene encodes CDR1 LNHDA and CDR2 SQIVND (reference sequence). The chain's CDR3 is CASSVGPDYGYTF. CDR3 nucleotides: TGTGCCAGTAGTGTCGGACCCGACTATGGCTACACCTTC.

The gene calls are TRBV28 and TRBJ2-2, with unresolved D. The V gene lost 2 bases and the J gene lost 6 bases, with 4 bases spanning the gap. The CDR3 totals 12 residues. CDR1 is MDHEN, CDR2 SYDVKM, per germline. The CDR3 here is CASSLRPGELFF. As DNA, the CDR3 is TGTGCCAGCAGTTTAAGGCCCGGGGAGCTGTTTTTT.

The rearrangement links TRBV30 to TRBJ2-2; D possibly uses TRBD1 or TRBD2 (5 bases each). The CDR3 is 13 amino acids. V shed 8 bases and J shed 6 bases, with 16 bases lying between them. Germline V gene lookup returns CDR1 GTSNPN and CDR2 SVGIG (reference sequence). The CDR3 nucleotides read TGTGCCGCAACGGGACCCTTGGCCGGGGAGCTGTTTTTT. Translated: CAATGPLAGELFF.

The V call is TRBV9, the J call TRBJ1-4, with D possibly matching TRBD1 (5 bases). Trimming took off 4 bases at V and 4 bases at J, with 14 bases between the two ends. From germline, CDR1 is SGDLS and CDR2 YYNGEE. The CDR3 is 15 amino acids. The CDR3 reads CASSPGGGFNEKLFF. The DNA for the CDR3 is TGTGCCAGCAGCCCGGGGGGAGGGTTTAATGAAAAACTGTTTTTT.

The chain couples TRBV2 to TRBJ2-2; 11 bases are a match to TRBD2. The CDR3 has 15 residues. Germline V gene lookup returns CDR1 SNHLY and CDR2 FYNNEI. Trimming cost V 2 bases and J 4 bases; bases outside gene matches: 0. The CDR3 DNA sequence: TGTGCCAGCAGTGAACTAGCGGGGGGCACCGGGGAGCTGTTTTTT. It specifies CASSELAGGTGELFF.

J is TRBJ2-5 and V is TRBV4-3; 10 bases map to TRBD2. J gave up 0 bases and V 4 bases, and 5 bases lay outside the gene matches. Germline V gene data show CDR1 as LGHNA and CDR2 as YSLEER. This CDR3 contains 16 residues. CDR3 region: CASSRGLAVDQETQYF. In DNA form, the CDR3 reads TGCGCCAGCAGCCGCGGACTAGCGGTCGACCAAGAGACCCAGTACTTC.